A selection of T cell receptor beta chains follows, all from one sample in a study of blood T cell repertoires in COVID-19. The repertoire was sequenced with immunoSEQ multiplex PCR; TCRdb's copy has only in-frame clones and lacks some. The data show around 300,000 clones, 70% to 90% seen once. Sequenced: peripheral blood. The source of these receptors is a woman between 65 and 79 years old with COVID-19, enrolled during active disease. CDR3s include the opening cysteine and the closing phenylalanine or tryptophan. The D gene is left open where the match is weak. Only some rows state a clone size, as once, few, many or a class for expanded clones.

V	size	J	D	DNA	CDR3
TRBV2	.	TRBJ2-2	.	TGTGCCAGCAGTCTCGCTAGCGACACCGGGGAGCTGTTTTTT	CASSLASDTGELFF
TRBV3-1/TRBV3-2	.	TRBJ2-7	TRBD2	TGTGCCAGCAGCCCCCTTGGTACTAGCGGGGTGGAGCAGTACTTC	CASSPLGTSGVEQYF
TRBV7-2	few	TRBJ2-7	.	TGTGCCAGCAGTTTAAGTTACAACTACGAGCAGTACTTC	CASSLSYNYEQYF
TRBV29-1	.	TRBJ2-5	.	TGCAGCGCCCTTGGCCCGACAGGTAGACAAGAGACCCAGTACTTC	CSALGPTGRQETQYF
TRBV18	.	TRBJ2-7	TRBD1	TGTGCCAGCTCACCAGGGACAGGGGGCTTCGAGCAGTACTTC	CASSPGTGGFEQYF
TRBV9	once	TRBJ1-2	TRBD1	TGTGCCAGCAGCCCGGGGACAGGATACTATGGCTACACCTTC	CASSPGTGYYGYTF
TRBV19	once	TRBJ2-4	TRBD1	TGTGCCAGTAGTACCCCCGTGGGACAGGGGATATTAAACATTCAGTACTTC	CASSTPVGQGILNIQYF
TRBV5-6	once	TRBJ1-1	.	TGTGCCAGCAGCTTGCGCGGGGCAATCACTGAAGCTTTCTTT	CASSLRGAITEAFF
TRBV4-3	.	TRBJ1-4	TRBD1	TGCGCCAGCAGCCAAGGAGGGGACAGGGGGCTAGAAAAACTGTTTTTT	CASSQGGDRGLEKLFF
TRBV9	once	TRBJ2-3	.	TGTGCCAGCAGCGCGACATCAGATACGCAGTATTTT	CASSATSDTQYF
TRBV6-6	few	TRBJ1-6	TRBD1	TGTGCCAGCAGTTTTTCGACAGGGGGCGATTCACCCCTCCACTTT	CASSFSTGGDSPLHF
TRBV20-1	.	TRBJ2-7	.	TGCAGTGCCCGACGGGGATACGAGCAGTACTTC	CSARRGYEQYF
TRBV30	few	TRBJ1-2	TRBD1	TGTGCCTGGAGCTTCGGGGACAGGAACTATGGCTACACCTTC	CAWSFGDRNYGYTF
TRBV12-5	.	TRBJ2-1	TRBD2	TGTGCTAGTGGTGGTACTAGCGGGAGAGGTGAGCAGTTCTTC	CASGGTSGRGEQFF
TRBV7-9	.	TRBJ2-5	TRBD1	TGTGCCAGCAGTTGGACAGGGACGGAGACCCAGTACTTC	CASSWTGTETQYF
TRBV11-3	.	TRBJ2-1	TRBD1	TGTGCCAGCAGCTGGCAGGGGGCGAGGTACAATGAGCAGTTCTTC	CASSWQGARYNEQFF
TRBV11-2	.	TRBJ1-2	.	TGTGCCAGCAGCTTCTACGGACTTTATGGCTACACCTTC	CASSFYGLYGYTF
TRBV24-1	.	TRBJ1-2	TRBD1	TGTGCCACCAGTGAAGGACAGGGAATAAACTATGGCTACACCTTC	CATSEGQGINYGYTF
TRBV6-4	.	TRBJ2-1	.	TGTGCCAGCAGCCGGGAACAGGGTTCCTACAATGAGCAGTTCTTC	CASSREQGSYNEQFF
TRBV5-1	.	TRBJ1-1	.	TGCGCCAGCAGCTTGACGGTGAACACTGAAGCTTTCTTT	CASSLTVNTEAFF
TRBV28	.	TRBJ2-3	TRBD1	TGTGCCAGCAGCCCCGGGACAGCTACAGATACGCAGTATTTT	CASSPGTATDTQYF
TRBV12-3/TRBV12-4	.	TRBJ1-5	.	TGTGCCAGCAGACTGGACAGTAATCAGCCCCAGCATTTT	CASRLDSNQPQHF